One T cell receptor beta chain is described in this entry. Its antigen is not identified. From germline, CDR1 is MGHRA and CDR2 YSYEKL. The V end lost 1 base, the J end lost 3 bases, and 7 bases lay between the germline ends. This CDR3 has 14 residues. 60 Vbeta and 13 Jbeta primers were used in PCR. Here immunoSEQ multiplex PCR was the method, and the copy in TCRdb shows in-frame clones only, minus some. The data show 140,000 to 150,000 clones, around 72% seen once. This sample was included in a study of cytomegalovirus exposure and HLA in healthy donors. Study-wide results and limits: There were a few CMV-associated chains whose specificity for CMV antigens was confirmed in vitro. Accurate prediction of HLA-A and HLA-B alleles (for most subjects) was reportedly achieved from TCR beta sequences. Later genetic work tied a missense DCLRE1C variant to beta-chain V and J trimming. In a later analysis, parvovirus B19, influenza, CMV and Epstein-Barr virus appeared linked to several top co-occurrence clusters.

The sequence derives from a man aged 40-49 years in good health and CMV-seronegative. The sequenced material came from PBMCs. This chain uses TRBV4-1 with TRBJ2-1, with D perhaps matching TRBD2 (6 bases). This CDR3 is CASSQVEGYNEQFF. CDR3 DNA: TGCGCCAGCAGCCAAGTGGAGGGCTACAATGAGCAGTTCTTC.